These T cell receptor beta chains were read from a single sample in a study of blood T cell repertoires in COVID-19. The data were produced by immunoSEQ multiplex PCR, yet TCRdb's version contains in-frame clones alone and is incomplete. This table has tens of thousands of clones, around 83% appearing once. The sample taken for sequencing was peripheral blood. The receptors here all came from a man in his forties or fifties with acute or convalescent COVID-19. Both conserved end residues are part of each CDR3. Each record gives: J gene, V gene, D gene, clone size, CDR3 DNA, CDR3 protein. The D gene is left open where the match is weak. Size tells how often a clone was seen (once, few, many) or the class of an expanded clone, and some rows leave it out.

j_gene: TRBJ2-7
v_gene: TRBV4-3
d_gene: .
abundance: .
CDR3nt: TGCGCCAGCAGCCAGTTTGTAGCGAAGTTGGGCGAGCAGTACTTC
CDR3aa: CASSQFVAKLGEQYF

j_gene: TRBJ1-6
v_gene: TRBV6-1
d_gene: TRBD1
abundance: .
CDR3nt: TGTGCCAGCAGTGAGTTTACAGGGGGTCATTCACCCCTCCACTTT
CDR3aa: CASSEFTGGHSPLHF

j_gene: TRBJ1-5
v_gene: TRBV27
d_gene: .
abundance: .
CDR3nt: TGTGCCAGCAGTTTAGGCGGACTGTTCCGTACCAATCAGCCCCAGCATTTT
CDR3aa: CASSLGGLFRTNQPQHF

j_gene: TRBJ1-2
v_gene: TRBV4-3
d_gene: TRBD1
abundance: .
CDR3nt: TGCGCCAGCAGCCATTCGGGACAGCATTATGGCTACACCTTC
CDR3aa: CASSHSGQHYGYTF

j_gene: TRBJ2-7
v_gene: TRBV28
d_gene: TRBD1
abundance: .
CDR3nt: TGTGCCAGCAGCCCGACAGGGGTAGCCGAGCAGTACTTC
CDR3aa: CASSPTGVAEQYF

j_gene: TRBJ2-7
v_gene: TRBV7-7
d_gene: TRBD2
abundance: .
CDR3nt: TGTGCCAGCAGCCCCGGGGAGGGCTACGAGCAGTACTTC
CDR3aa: CASSPGEGYEQYF

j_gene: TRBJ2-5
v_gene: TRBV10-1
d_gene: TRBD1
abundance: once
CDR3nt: TGCGCCAGCAGCCGGGACAGGGGTGAGACCCAGTACTTC
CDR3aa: CASSRDRGETQYF

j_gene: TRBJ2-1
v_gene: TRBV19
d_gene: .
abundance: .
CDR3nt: TGTGCCAGTAGTGCTCTAGGGAGTAATGAGCAGTTCTTC
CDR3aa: CASSALGSNEQFF

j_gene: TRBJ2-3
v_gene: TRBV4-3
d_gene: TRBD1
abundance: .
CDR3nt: TGCGCCAGCAGCTCCCCGGGACAGGGCCCAGATACGCAGTATTTT
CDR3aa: CASSSPGQGPDTQYF

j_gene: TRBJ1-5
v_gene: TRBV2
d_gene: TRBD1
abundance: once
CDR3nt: TGTGCCAGCAGTCCCAGACCATCGACAGGGCACAATCAGCCCCAGCATTTT
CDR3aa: CASSPRPSTGHNQPQHF

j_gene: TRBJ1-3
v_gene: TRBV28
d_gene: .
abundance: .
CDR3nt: TGTGCCAGCAGTTTTAATGCAGGGGTTGTAACTGGAAACACCATATATTTT
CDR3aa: CASSFNAGVVTGNTIYF

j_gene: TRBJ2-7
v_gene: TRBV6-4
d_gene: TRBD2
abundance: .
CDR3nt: TGTGCCAGCAGTGACCCTACTAGCGGGAGGACCTACGAGCAGTACTTC
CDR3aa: CASSDPTSGRTYEQYF

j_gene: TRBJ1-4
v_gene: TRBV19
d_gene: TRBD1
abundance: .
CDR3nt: TGTGCCAGCAAAGGGACAGGCAATAATGAAAAACTGTTTTTT
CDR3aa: CASKGTGNNEKLFF

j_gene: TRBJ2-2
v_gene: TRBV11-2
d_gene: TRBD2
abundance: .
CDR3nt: TGTGCCACGCTTCCAGGGGTCTGGCGGGAGGCGTACACCGGGGAGCTGTTTTTT
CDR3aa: CATLPGVWREAYTGELFF

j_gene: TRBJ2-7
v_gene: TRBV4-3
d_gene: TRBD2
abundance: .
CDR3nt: TGCGCCAGCAGCCAAGAAATCTGGACTAGCGGGAGTTACGAGCAGTACTTC
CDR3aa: CASSQEIWTSGSYEQYF

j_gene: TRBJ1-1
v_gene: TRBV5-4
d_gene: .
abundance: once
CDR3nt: TGTGCCAGCAGCTTGGGTTGGGACACGTACACTGAAGCTTTCTTT
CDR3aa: CASSLGWDTYTEAFF

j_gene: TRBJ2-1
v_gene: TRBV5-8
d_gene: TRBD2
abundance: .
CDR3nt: TGTGCCAGCAGCCTAGCGGGAGGTCAGTTCTTC
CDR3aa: CASSLAGGQFF

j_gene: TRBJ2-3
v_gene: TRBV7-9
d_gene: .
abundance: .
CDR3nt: TGTGCCAGCAGCGCCCGAAGGGAGGATACGCAGTATTTT
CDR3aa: CASSARREDTQYF

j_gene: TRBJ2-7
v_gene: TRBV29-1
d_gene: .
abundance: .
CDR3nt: TGCAGCGTACGCAGGGATGGCGAGCAGTACTTC
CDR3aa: CSVRRDGEQYF

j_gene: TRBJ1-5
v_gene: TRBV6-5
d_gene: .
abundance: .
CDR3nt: TGTGCCAGCAGCTGGGGGAGGGATCAGCCCCAGCATTTT
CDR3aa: CASSWGRDQPQHF

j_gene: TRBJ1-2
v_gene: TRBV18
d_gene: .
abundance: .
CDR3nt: TGTGCCAGCTCACCCGGACAACTCTATGGCTACACCTTC
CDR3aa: CASSPGQLYGYTF

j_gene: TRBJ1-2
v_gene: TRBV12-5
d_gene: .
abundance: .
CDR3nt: TGTGCTAGTGGTTTGTCACAGGGAGATGGCTACACCTTC
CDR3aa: CASGLSQGDGYTF

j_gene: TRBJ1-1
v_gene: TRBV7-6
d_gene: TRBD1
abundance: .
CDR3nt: TGTGCCAGCAGCGTCCCGGGACAGGGCATCCCTGAAGCTTTCTTT
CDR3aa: CASSVPGQGIPEAFF

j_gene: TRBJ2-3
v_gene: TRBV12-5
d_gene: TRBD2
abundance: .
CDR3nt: TGTGCTAGTGCTTCCGGGACTAGCGGCCCTATCACGCAGTATTTT
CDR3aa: CASASGTSGPITQYF

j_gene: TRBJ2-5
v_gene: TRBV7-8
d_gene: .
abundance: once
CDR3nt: TGTGCCAGCAGCGACGGGAACCAAGAGACCCAGTACTTC
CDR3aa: CASSDGNQETQYF

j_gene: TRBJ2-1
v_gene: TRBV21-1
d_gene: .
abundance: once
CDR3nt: TGTGCCAGCAGCAAAGGCACTAGCGCGGCCCCCTACAATGAGCAGTTCTTC
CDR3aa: CASSKGTSAAPYNEQFF

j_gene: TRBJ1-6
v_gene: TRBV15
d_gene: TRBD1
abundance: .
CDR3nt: TGTGCCACCAGCAGAGGGCCAGGGGGAAATTCACCCCTCCACTTT
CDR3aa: CATSRGPGGNSPLHF

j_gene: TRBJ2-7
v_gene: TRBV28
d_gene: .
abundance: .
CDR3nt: TGTGCCAGCAGACGACGGAGTGGAATCTACGAGCAGTACTTC
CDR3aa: CASRRRSGIYEQYF